A selection of T cell receptor beta chains follows, all from one sample in a study of T cell responses to AZD1222 COVID-19 vaccine. Profiled with immunoSEQ multiplex PCR; TCRdb holds only in-frame clones, not every one. The table has about 99,000 clones, about 85% seen once; the top ten hold 2.9%. Specimen: peripheral blood, collected on day 0 of AZD1222 vaccination. The receptors come from an adult in good health. The CDR3 runs from the conserved cysteine through the conserved F or W. A D gene is named only where the DNA matches it firmly. Size values are once, few and many counts, or a class for expanded clones, and some rows have none.

DNA: TGTGCCAGCAGCTTGAGGGGGGCCCTCTCTGGAAACACCATATATTTT; CDR3: CASSLRGALSGNTIYF; length: 16; V: TRBV5-6; size: .; J: TRBJ1-3; D: .
DNA: TGTGCCAGCAGCTCGACAGGGTACTATGGCTACACCTTC; CDR3: CASSSTGYYGYTF; length: 13; V: TRBV11-2; size: .; J: TRBJ1-2; D: TRBD1
DNA: TGTGCCAGCAGCTTGGAAACAGGGTATAATTCACCCCTCCACTTT; CDR3: CASSLETGYNSPLHF; length: 15; V: TRBV5-5; size: .; J: TRBJ1-6; D: .
DNA: TGTGCCAGCAGTCCTGGAAAGACCCAGTACTTC; CDR3: CASSPGKTQYF; length: 11; V: TRBV6-5; size: .; J: TRBJ2-5; D: .
DNA: TGTGCCAGCAGCTTGGGGACTCTGGGGGTCGGCTACACCTTC; CDR3: CASSLGTLGVGYTF; length: 14; V: TRBV5-6; size: .; J: TRBJ1-2; D: .
DNA: TGTGCCAGCAGCTTGCCTAGCGTGGGGTCCTACGAGCAGTACTTC; CDR3: CASSLPSVGSYEQYF; length: 15; V: TRBV11-2; size: .; J: TRBJ2-7; D: .
DNA: TGTGCCAGCAGCCCGGGACAGGACCTTTATGGCTACACCTTC; CDR3: CASSPGQDLYGYTF; length: 14; V: TRBV5-4; size: .; J: TRBJ1-2; D: TRBD1
DNA: TGTGCCAGCCGCCGCGGAGGGGTTCAGGGTCAGCCCCAGCATTTT; CDR3: CASRRGGVQGQPQHF; length: 15; V: TRBV27; size: .; J: TRBJ1-5; D: .
DNA: TGCGCCAGCAGCCCACAAATGGACAGGAGCTCTGGAAACACCATATATTTT; CDR3: CASSPQMDRSSGNTIYF; length: 17; V: TRBV4-1; size: .; J: TRBJ1-3; D: TRBD1
DNA: TGTGCCACCAGTGACCCCGGGAGTTTTGAAAGGGGCATGTCCTATGGCTACACCTTC; CDR3: CATSDPGSFERGMSYGYTF; length: 19; V: TRBV24-1; size: .; J: TRBJ1-2; D: .
DNA: TGTGCCAGCAGTGAATATATACAAGGGACTTCACCCCTCCACTTT; CDR3: CASSEYIQGTSPLHF; length: 15; V: TRBV25-1; size: .; J: TRBJ1-6; D: .
DNA: TGTGCCAGCAGCTTATATAGGACAGGGCGGGCCGAGCAGTACTTC; CDR3: CASSLYRTGRAEQYF; length: 15; V: TRBV7-2; size: .; J: TRBJ2-7; D: TRBD1
DNA: TGTGCCAGAAGCTTGGCCAATGGGGACGAGACCCAAGAGACCCAGTACTTC; CDR3: CARSLANGDETQETQYF; length: 17; V: TRBV5-3; size: .; J: TRBJ2-5; D: .
DNA: TGTGCCAGTAGTGGACCGGGAACTGAAGCTTTCTTT; CDR3: CASSGPGTEAFF; length: 12; V: TRBV19; size: .; J: TRBJ1-1; D: .
DNA: TGTGCCAGCAGCTTGGGGAGGGGACGAACGGCTGAAGCTTTCTTT; CDR3: CASSLGRGRTAEAFF; length: 15; V: TRBV5-4; size: .; J: TRBJ1-1; D: .
DNA: TGTGCCAGCAGCTTACGGGGTCTTGCCACTGAAGCTTTCTTT; CDR3: CASSLRGLATEAFF; length: 14; V: TRBV11-3; size: .; J: TRBJ1-1; D: .
DNA: TGTGCCACCAGTGACAAGGGGGCAGGGGACGGCTACACCTTC; CDR3: CATSDKGAGDGYTF; length: 14; V: TRBV24-1; size: .; J: TRBJ1-2; D: TRBD1
DNA: TGCGCCAGCAGCTTGGCCTCAGACTGGAGGGGGTCGGACACTGAAGCTTTCTTT; CDR3: CASSLASDWRGSDTEAFF; length: 18; V: TRBV5-1; size: .; J: TRBJ1-1; D: .
DNA: TGTGCCAGCAAGGGACCAGCGGCGGATGAAAAACTGTTTTTT; CDR3: CASKGPAADEKLFF; length: 14; V: TRBV5-4; size: .; J: TRBJ1-4; D: .
DNA: TGCGCCAGCAGCCAAGAAAGGGGGTGGAATTCACCCCTCCACTTT; CDR3: CASSQERGWNSPLHF; length: 15; V: TRBV4-3; size: once; J: TRBJ1-6; D: .
DNA: TGCGCCAGCAGCTCCCAGCCCATCGACGTCTCCTACTATGGCTACACCTTC; CDR3: CASSSQPIDVSYYGYTF; length: 17; V: TRBV5-1; size: .; J: TRBJ1-2; D: .
DNA: TGTGCCAGCAGCCTCGAGGGACTAGTTAACACCGGGGAGCTGTTTTTT; CDR3: CASSLEGLVNTGELFF; length: 16; V: TRBV5-4; size: .; J: TRBJ2-2; D: TRBD2
DNA: TGTGCCAGCAGCTTACCAGGGACCCGAGAGACCCAGTACTTC; CDR3: CASSLPGTRETQYF; length: 14; V: TRBV7-2; size: once; J: TRBJ2-5; D: .
DNA: TGTGCCAGCAGCAAAGTCGTGACAGGGAGCAATCAGCCCCAGCATTTT; CDR3: CASSKVVTGSNQPQHF; length: 16; V: TRBV21-1; size: few; J: TRBJ1-5; D: .
DNA: TGTGCCAGCAGCGCCGACAGTAACTATGGCTACACCTTC; CDR3: CASSADSNYGYTF; length: 13; V: TRBV9; size: .; J: TRBJ1-2; D: .
DNA: TGTGCCACCCTAGCGGGGGACGACAATGAGCAGTTCTTC; CDR3: CATLAGDDNEQFF; length: 13; V: TRBV10-3; size: .; J: TRBJ2-1; D: TRBD2
DNA: TGTGCCACCCGACAGGGCTATGGCTACACCTTC; CDR3: CATRQGYGYTF; length: 11; V: TRBV27; size: few; J: TRBJ1-2; D: TRBD1
DNA: TGTGCCACCAGCAGAGATGTTTACGGGGCACCCCTCCACTTT; CDR3: CATSRDVYGAPLHF; length: 14; V: TRBV15; size: once; J: TRBJ1-6; D: .
DNA: TGTGCCAGTACGCTGCCGGGTTCGGCTGGAAACACCATATATTTT; CDR3: CASTLPGSAGNTIYF; length: 15; V: TRBV19; size: .; J: TRBJ1-3; D: .
DNA: TGTGCCAGCACCGACCCACAACATTCACAAGGCGGAAACACCATATATTTT; CDR3: CASTDPQHSQGGNTIYF; length: 17; V: TRBV6-4; size: .; J: TRBJ1-3; D: .
DNA: TGTGCCAGCAGTGGGGCATCTGCCGGGACTGGACAGCCCCAGCATTTT; CDR3: CASSGASAGTGQPQHF; length: 16; V: TRBV16; size: .; J: TRBJ1-5; D: .
DNA: TGTGCCAGCAGTACTCTCACAGGCCTTAGCACAGATACGCAGTATTTT; CDR3: CASSTLTGLSTDTQYF; length: 16; V: TRBV27; size: .; J: TRBJ2-3; D: .
DNA: TGTGCCAGCTCTCGGACAGGGGGAAGTGGAGATACGCAGTATTTT; CDR3: CASSRTGGSGDTQYF; length: 15; V: TRBV18; size: .; J: TRBJ2-3; D: TRBD1
DNA: TGTGCCAGCAGTTCGGACAGGTACTATGGCTACACCTTC; CDR3: CASSSDRYYGYTF; length: 13; V: TRBV28; size: .; J: TRBJ1-2; D: TRBD1
DNA: TGTGCCAGCAGCTTAGTGCCGGGGATTGGGACAGATACGCAGTATTTT; CDR3: CASSLVPGIGTDTQYF; length: 16; V: TRBV13; size: .; J: TRBJ2-3; D: .
DNA: TGCAGCGTTTACTTGAAAAACGACAGGGTTCGGACGACTAATGAAAAACTGTTTTTT; CDR3: CSVYLKNDRVRTTNEKLFF; length: 19; V: TRBV29-1; size: once; J: TRBJ1-4; D: TRBD1
DNA: TGTGCCACCAGTGATATCGAACTAGCGGGTGAGCAGTTCTTC; CDR3: CATSDIELAGEQFF; length: 14; V: TRBV24-1; size: .; J: TRBJ2-1; D: TRBD2
DNA: TGTGCCAGCAGCTTCGGGCGGGACAACACTGAAGCTTTCTTT; CDR3: CASSFGRDNTEAFF; length: 14; V: TRBV5-1; size: .; J: TRBJ1-1; D: .
DNA: TGTGCCAGCCTGACCGGGAGAACCCACACAGATACGCAGTATTTT; CDR3: CASLTGRTHTDTQYF; length: 15; V: TRBV2; size: .; J: TRBJ2-3; D: .
DNA: TGCGCCAGCAGCCCCCCCGGGGGTGTAAACATTCAGTACTTC; CDR3: CASSPPGGVNIQYF; length: 14; V: TRBV5-1; size: once; J: TRBJ2-4; D: .
DNA: TGTGCCTGGAGTAACCGCCCTGGAAACACCATATATTTT; CDR3: CAWSNRPGNTIYF; length: 13; V: TRBV30; size: .; J: TRBJ1-3; D: .
DNA: TGTGCCTGGAGTGTACAGGGTCACTATGGCTACACCTTC; CDR3: CAWSVQGHYGYTF; length: 13; V: TRBV30; size: .; J: TRBJ1-2; D: .
DNA: TGCGCCAGCAGCCAAGATTTTCGGACTAGCGGGGGGGTGGCAGATACGCAGTATTTT; CDR3: CASSQDFRTSGGVADTQYF; length: 19; V: TRBV4-3; size: .; J: TRBJ2-3; D: TRBD2
DNA: TGTGCCAGCAGCTTTCTCAGCGTCGCGGGGGCCAACGTCCTGACTTTC; CDR3: CASSFLSVAGANVLTF; length: 16; V: TRBV5-6; size: .; J: TRBJ2-6; D: .
DNA: TGCGCCAGCAGCTTATTCGGGGGTGAAGACGGCTACACCTTC; CDR3: CASSLFGGEDGYTF; length: 14; V: TRBV5-1; size: .; J: TRBJ1-2; D: .
DNA: TGCGCCAGCAGCTTGAGGCCAGATAACTATGGCTACACCTTC; CDR3: CASSLRPDNYGYTF; length: 14; V: TRBV5-1; size: .; J: TRBJ1-2; D: .